A single sample is the source of the 29 T cell receptor beta chains below, sequenced in a study of T-cell reconstitution after alpha-beta-depleted transplantation in children (dated by TCRdb to between 2015 and 2016). Reading the label with the study, this specimen's treatment or condition is: allogeneic hematopoietic cell transplantation with graft depleted of TCRalphabeta T cells and CD19 B cells. The library relied on PCR. Sequencing was carried out with an Illumina HiSeq 2500. To normalize quantification of the TCRbeta repertoire, the TCR libraries were built with molecular barcoding that relied on unique molecular identifiers. TCRdb reworked the public reads: Q25 trimming with fastp, MiXCR clone assembly, productive beta chains retained. When rows share a CDR3 protein, they turn into one entry using the most common DNA and genes. Recorded for this sample are hundreds of thousands of distinct CDR3 sequences; roughly 8.2% of them occurred a single time. Together, the top ten hold 5% to 7% of the sample.

The sample in question was PBMCs, mostly from graft donor cells, obtained 180 days after TCRalphabeta/CD19-depleted stem cell transplant. The receptors stem from a male patient under 18 who had a stem cell transplant for acute lymphoblastic leukemia, so the T cells may come from the graft donor.

This clonotype was found many times. CDR3 sequence reads: CASSQVAGGSYNEQFF. Written as DNA, the CDR3 is TGTGCCAGCAGCCAAGTCGCCGGAGGCTCCTACAATGAGCAGTTCTTC. V gene TRBV3-1 combines with J gene TRBJ2-1; weak D call: TRBD2 (5 bases). This CDR3 contains 16 residues. CDR1 and CDR2 from the germline V gene are LGHDT and YNNKEL (reference sequence). Trimming left V 1 base short and J 0 bases short, with 10 bases between.

The chain has TRBV6-2 or TRBV6-3 and TRBJ2-1; 8 positions agree with TRBD2. With V trimmed by 1 base and J by 5 bases, 7 bases remained unmatched. The CDR3 runs to 16 residues. Germline V lookup: CDR1 MNHEY, CDR2 SVGEGT. As DNA, the CDR3 is TGTGCCAGCAGTTACTTCGGGGGGGGTGGAGACAATGAGCAGTTCTTC. It yields the protein CASSYFGGGGDNEQFF.

This clonotype came up many times. This chain links TRBV24-1 with TRBJ2-3; D tentatively fits TRBD1 or TRBD2 (5 bases each). Trimming removed 4 bases from V and 1 base from J, with 11 bases in between. This CDR3 is built from 15 residues. CDR1 is KGHDR, CDR2 SFDVKD, per germline. CDR3 DNA: TGTGCCACCAGTGAAAGAGGGGCCGGCACAGATACGCAGTATTTT. This codes for CATSERGAGTDTQYF.

Ten or more counts support this clonotype. The rearrangement links TRBV12-3 or TRBV12-4 to TRBJ2-2; 9 bases fit TRBD2. With 2 bases clipped from V and 4 bases from J, the junction kept 5 bases outside the gene matches. The CDR3 loop spans 16 amino acids. CDR3 DNA sequence: TGTGCCAGCAGTTTACTTCGCGGGAGGGGCACCGGGGAGCTGTTTTTT. As protein: CASSLLRGRGTGELFF.

This clonotype was detected many times. The V and J genes are TRBV5-6 and TRBJ2-5; tentative D call: TRBD1 (6 bases). CDR3 length: 14 amino acids. Trimming took 0 bases from V and 7 from J, leaving 13 bases between them. The V gene's germline CDR1 is SGHDT and CDR2 YYEEEE. The CDR3 DNA sequence: TGTGCCAGCAGCTTGGCCCCGGGACACGCGACCCAGTACTTC. Translated, it gives CASSLAPGHATQYF.

This clonotype was seen at least ten times. J is TRBJ1-5 and V is TRBV7-9; D remains ambiguous. With 1 base removed from V and 0 bases from J, the gap between germline ends came to 7 bases. This CDR3 spans 15 amino acids. Germline CDR1 reads SEHNR; CDR2 reads FQNEAQ (reference sequence). CDR3: CASSLEPLSNQPQHF. The DNA for the CDR3 is TGTGCCAGCAGCTTAGAACCTCTTAGCAATCAGCCCCAGCATTTT.

This clonotype has ten or more counts. The chain uses TRBV5-1 and TRBJ2-1; 10 positions agree with TRBD2. Germline trimming cut 6 bases from V and 3 bases from J; bases unmatched to any gene: 6. The germline gives CDR1 SGHRS, CDR2 YFSETQ. There are 15 residues in the CDR3. The CDR3 DNA sequence: TGCGCCAGCAACCTAGGGACTAGCGACTACAATGAGCAGTTCTTC. Translated: CASNLGTSDYNEQFF.

In this sample, this clonotype turned up many times. The genes are TRBV20-1 and TRBJ1-6; 11 nucleotides match TRBD1. The germline gives CDR1 DFQATT, CDR2 SNEGSKA (reference sequence). This CDR3 region has 14 residues. With V trimmed by 6 bases and J by 7 bases, 5 bases remained unmatched. In DNA, the CDR3 is TGCAGTGCACCGGGGACAGGGGGAAATTCACCCCTCCACTTT. It specifies CSAPGTGGNSPLHF.

The gene calls are TRBV6-5 and TRBJ2-1, with 10 positions matching TRBD2. J was trimmed by 3 bases and V by 2 bases; bases with no gene match: 4. CDR1 and CDR2 from the germline V gene are MNHEY and SVGAGI. The CDR3 is made up of 16 amino acids. CDR3 coding DNA: TGTGCCAGCAGTTACGATCGGACTAGCGGCTACAATGAGCAGTTCTTC. As protein: CASSYDRTSGYNEQFF.

This clonotype was recorded many times. V and J are TRBV21-1 and TRBJ2-6; TRBD1 is taken as the D call from the table, unchecked against the DNA. TRBV21-1 is termed a pseudogene. CDR3 size: 18 residues. CDR3 sequence (DNA): TGTGCCAGCAGCAAGTTCGACCGGGGGGCTGGTGGGGCCAACGTCCTGACTTTC. Translating it yields CASSKFDRGAGGANVLTF.

This clonotype was detected many times. This sequence joins TRBV7-9 and TRBJ2-2; 10 bases align to TRBD1. Per the germline V gene, CDR1 is SEHNR and CDR2 is FQNEAQ (reference sequence). The CDR3 is 16 residues long. J gave up 3 bases and V 2 bases, and 3 bases lay outside the gene matches. In DNA form, the CDR3 reads TGTGCCAGCAGCTTACCCGGGACAGGGGACACCGGGGAGCTGTTTTTT. It specifies CASSLPGTGDTGELFF.

V and J are TRBV28 and TRBJ2-2; 8 positions agree with TRBD1. The CDR3 has 16 amino acids. Germline V gene data show CDR1 as MDHEN and CDR2 as SYDVKM. V shed 5 bases, J shed 3 bases, and the junction held 8 bases outside the gene matches. In nucleotides, the CDR3 is TGTGCCAGCAGTCCACCAGGGGGCGAATACACCGGGGAGCTGTTTTTT. Translated, it gives CASSPPGGEYTGELFF. Full variable domain (rest looked up from reference TRBV28 and TRBJ2-2): DVKVTQSSRYLVKRTGEKVFLECVQDMDHENMFWYRQDPGLGLRLIYFSYDVKMKEKGDIPEGYSVSREKKERFSLILESASTNQTSMYLCASSPPGGEYTGELFFGEGSRLTVL.

Many counts were recorded for this clonotype. The chain combines TRBV3-1 with TRBJ2-3; tentatively, D is TRBD2 (6 bases). From germline, CDR1 is LGHDT and CDR2 YNNKEL (reference sequence). Trimming shortened V by 2 bases and J by 5 bases, and 14 bases separated the two germline ends. The CDR3 is 15 residues long. CDR3 DNA sequence: TGTGCCAGCAGCCAAAATGGCGCCGGGGGAGATACGCAGTATTTT. This gives the protein CASSQNGAGGDTQYF.

This clonotype was detected many times. V and J are TRBV10-2 and TRBJ2-5; D possibly corresponds to TRBD2 (6 bases). Trimming removed 4 bases at V and 5 bases at J, with 11 bases between. This CDR3 has 13 residues. CDR1 is WSHSY, CDR2 SAAADI, per germline. Written as DNA, the CDR3 is TGCGCCAGCAGTGCTAGCGTTAGGGAGACCCAGTACTTC. Translated: CASSASVRETQYF.

This clonotype was detected many times. This chain uses TRBV24-1 with TRBJ2-6; the D gene is possibly TRBD1 (8 bases). The ends were cut back, 6 bases at V and 4 bases at J, with 27 bases in the middle. The CDR3 is 20 residues long. Germline V gene data show CDR1 as KGHDR and CDR2 as SFDVKD. CDR3 DNA sequence: TGTGCCACCAGTCAGGGGAGGGGCCCGCAGGGGGCGCAGGGGGCCAACGTCCTGACTTTC. Translated, it gives CATSQGRGPQGAQGANVLTF.

Concerning this clonotype: Given a much more abundant clone one base away, this may be a read error. Because the CDR3 is missing its conserved closing phenylalanine or tryptophan, this is likely a read error. This chain connects TRBV20-1 to TRBJ1-5; D unclear. From germline, CDR1 is DFQATT and CDR2 SNEGSKA (reference sequence). With 4 bases removed from V and 2 bases from J, the gap between germline ends came to 6 bases. The CDR3 has 12 residues. DNA of the CDR3: TGCAGTGCTAAGGATGGCAATCAGCCCCAGCATTAT. Encoded protein: CSAKDGNQPQHY.

This clonotype has just one count. A much larger clone differs by one base, so this may be a read error. The chain uses TRBV21-1 and TRBJ2-5. TRBV21-1 counts as a pseudogene. The CDR3 sequence is 13 residues long. Here the CDR3 reads CASSKASGETQYF. Here the CDR3 DNA reads TGTGCCAGCAGCAAAGCTTCGGGTGAGACCCAGTACTTC.

A note on this clonotype: A much bigger clone sits one base away, suggesting this may be a read error. This chain joins TRBV10-2 and TRBJ2-2, with D perhaps assigned TRBD1 or TRBD2 (6 bases each). CDR1 is WSHSY, CDR2 SAAADI, per germline. The CDR3 length is 17 residues. CDR3 DNA: TGCGTCAGCAGTGGTGTGGGGGGCGGGACCTACACCGGGGAGCTGTTTTTT. It yields the protein CVSSGVGGGTYTGELFF.

This clonotype came up many times. The chain is built from TRBV28 and TRBJ2-7; TRBD2 might be the D (6 bases). The CDR3 is made up of 14 amino acids. Germline CDR1 MDHEN, CDR2 SYDVKM. The ends were cut back, 6 bases at V and 3 bases at J, with 15 bases in the middle. The CDR3 sequence is CASRVSGLIYEQYF. The CDR3 region has the DNA TGTGCCAGCAGAGTGTCGGGACTCATCTACGAGCAGTACTTC.

The chain couples TRBV19 to TRBJ1-1; 11 bases match TRBD1. J was trimmed by 1 base and V by 10 bases; bases with no gene match: 8. The CDR3 is made up of 15 amino acids. The V gene's germline CDR1 is LNHDA and CDR2 SQIVND (reference sequence). The CDR3: CATGQGVAGNTEAFF. The CDR3 nucleotides are TGTGCCACGGGACAGGGGGTTGCTGGGAACACTGAAGCTTTCTTT.

This clonotype has ten or more counts. The rearrangement joins TRBV5-1 to TRBJ1-2; 7 nucleotides agree with TRBD1. The CDR3 runs to 16 residues. The germline CDR1 and CDR2 sequences are SGHRS and YFSETQ. V was clipped by 3 bases and J by 5 bases; unmatched bases: 13. The CDR3 nucleotides read TGCGCCAGCAGCTCGTCGGACAGGCGGGTTGGTTATGGCTACACCTTC. This gives the protein CASSSSDRRVGYGYTF.

In this sample, this clonotype turned up many times. This chain joins TRBV28 and TRBJ1-4; D is uncertain. The CDR3 length is 17 residues. Germline CDR1 MDHEN, CDR2 SYDVKM. Trimming removed 3 bases from V and 0 bases from J, with 14 bases in between. DNA for the CDR3: TGTGCCAGCAGTTTTACAACCTCGCTAACAACTAATGAAAAACTGTTTTTT. Its protein product is CASSFTTSLTTNEKLFF.

This clonotype was detected many times. This rearrangement joins TRBV7-2 to TRBJ2-1, with no clear D. Germline CDR1 and CDR2: SGHTA and FQGNSA. The CDR3 extends over 15 amino acids. Trimming removed 1 base from V and 6 bases from J, with 13 bases in between. The CDR3 DNA reads as TGTGCCAGCAGCTTAGTCGCCCCCGGTTCCAATGAGCAGTTCTTC. Encoded protein: CASSLVAPGSNEQFF.

This clonotype occurred many times. The chain has TRBV19 and TRBJ2-1; no clear D gene. CDR3 size: 12 residues. V was clipped by 1 base and J by 5 bases, with 3 bases between them. Germline V gene sequence: CDR1 LNHDA, CDR2 SQIVND (reference sequence). This CDR3 reads CASSIVHNEQFF. The CDR3 DNA reads as TGTGCCAGTAGTATAGTCCACAATGAGCAGTTCTTC.

Ten or more counts support this clonotype. V is TRBV9 and J is TRBJ2-7; 10 positions match TRBD2. The CDR3 spans 15 residues. From germline, CDR1 is SGDLS and CDR2 YYNGEE. J lost 0 bases, V lost 4 bases, and 4 bases had no gene match. As DNA, the CDR3 is TGTGCCAGCAGCCCCCTAGCGGGGGACTCCTACGAGCAGTACTTC. It codes for CASSPLAGDSYEQYF. Together with reference TRBV9 and TRBJ2-7, the CDR3 gives the full variable domain: DSGVTQTPKHLITATGQRVTLRCSPRSGDLSVYWYQQSLDQGLQFLIQYYNGEERAKGNILERFSAQQFPDLHSELNLSSLELGDSALYFCASSPLAGDSYEQYFGPGTRLTVT.

At least ten counts were recorded for this clonotype. CDR3 nucleotides: TGCGCCAGCAGCTTGAAGCGACTAGCGGGAGGGGTCTCCTACGAGCAGTACTTC. Amino acid sequence: CASSLKRLAGGVSYEQYF. The chain couples TRBV5-1 to TRBJ2-7, with 14 bases identical to TRBD2. Trimming cost V 1 base and J 0 bases; bases outside gene matches: 6. The germline CDR1 and CDR2 sequences are SGHRS and YFSETQ. This CDR3 has 18 amino acids.

This clonotype was seen many times. The chain recombines TRBV27 with TRBJ2-1; the D gene is possibly TRBD2 (6 bases). CDR1 is MNHEY and CDR2 is SMNVEV in the germline V gene (reference sequence). Trimming cost V 8 bases and J 13 bases, with 15 bases left between them. This CDR3 comprises 11 residues. The CDR3 reads CASSLGGAQFF. CDR3 in DNA: TGTGCCAGCTCGCTAGGCGGGGCCCAGTTCTTC.

This clonotype was picked up a small number of times. The genes are TRBV6-5 and TRBJ1-2; TRBD1 matches at 7 bases. V was pared by 0 bases and J by 3 bases, with 4 bases of the junction left unmatched. Germline assignment: CDR1 MNHEY and CDR2 SVGAGI. The CDR3 is 15 amino acids. This chain's CDR3 is CASSYSPTGYYGYTF. Here the CDR3 DNA reads TGTGCCAGCAGTTACTCTCCGACAGGGTACTATGGCTACACCTTC.

This clonotype came up many times. The chain links TRBV12-3 or TRBV12-4 to TRBJ1-6; 7 nucleotides match TRBD1. Germline trimming cut 4 bases from V and 7 bases from J; bases unmatched to any gene: 7. The CDR3 contains 15 residues. The CDR3 nucleotides are TGTGCCAGCAGTTGGCAGGGGGACCTGAATTCACCCCTCCACTTT. Protein: CASSWQGDLNSPLHF.